This T cell receptor beta chain came from a study of human T cells and chemical hapten exposure (dated by TCRdb to about 2021). Regarding the research as a whole: For sensitization, 2% DPC in acetone was applied to a 2 cm by 2 cm area of upper inner arm skin. Throughout the roughly 23-week study period, patients were also given weekly therapeutic DPC doses on the scalp. Patch tests used Finn chambers with 0.01% DPC on the upper back, scored after 6 days by International Contact Dermatitis Research Group standards. Most of the patients in the cohort were female, and the cohort covered alopecia areata with under or over 50% scalp involvement, alopecia totalis and alopecia universalis. Libraries were pooled for sequencing, and per-sample TCR yields varied mainly because of small differences in library volumes within the pool. In alopecia patients, the study followed how the peripheral blood TCR repertoire changed in vivo over primary and secondary sensitization to diphenylcyclopropenone (DPC), a hapten. Blood samples were taken from patients before sensitization (week 0) and at 2, 6 and about 24 weeks after DPC sensitization. Blood for TCR sequencing was provided by twenty-nine alopecia patients at one to four time points (pre-sensitization, 2, 6 and 24 weeks). The investigation overall reported the following: Because all patients had alopecia, a presumed autoimmune disease, the immune response of the patients might differ from that of healthy individuals. DPC sensitization did not change the number of TCRs with a frequency above 1 in 1000, and there was no evidence of changes in global repertoire structure. Repeated subsampling changed both the strength of the expansion versus patch-test correlation and the threshold at which that correlation became significant. A positive correlation was found between the number of PT1 expanded TCRs and patch test score, with significance reached at thresholds 8, 16 and 32 but not 4. Compared with pre-sensitization or healthy control sets, expanded TCRs formed significantly more large CDR3 similarity clusters, which is consistent with antigen-driven responses.

A few counts support this clonotype. The antigen it binds to is not known. Nothing much larger sits one base from this clone, and base qualities are not available. According to the study, the label for this sample's time point signals: pre-sensitization, week 0. This specimen's treatment or condition label, interpreted: therapeutic diphenylcyclopropenone sensitization with weekly scalp DPC. At every patch-test visit, the blood draw took place before the patch test was put on. Patients were considered eligible if aged 18 to 70, diagnosed with alopecia and deemed suitable for DPC therapy, and patients were excluded if pregnant. Total RNA was extracted from unfractionated whole blood collected in Tempus Blood RNA tubes. The CDR3 has 13 amino acids, counting the end cysteine and phenylalanine. The retained sequence is limited to the CDR3, 39 bases, with the frame set at the first base. The germline V gene yields MDHEN for CDR1 and SYDVKM for CDR2. Between the V and J ends, shortened by 1 base and 0 bases respectively, the junction contains 4 bases.

Preparation of the library involved RACE. Data came from a NextSeq 500. During library preparation, unique molecular identifiers were attached to individual cDNA molecules so that TCRs could be counted in a quantitative, reproducible way. Both TCR alpha and TCR beta chains were sequenced from each blood RNA sample. The source study handled its data this way. The median number of TCRs per sample was over 95,000, ranging from roughly 20,000 to 690,600. The Decombinator software suite was used to annotate V, J and CDR3 in the TCR reads. For PS versus PT1 abundance plots, all samples were subsampled to the same number of TCRs (28,000). TCRs were defined as expanded if absent before sensitization and observed at least eight times at the 2-week time point. TCRdb reworked the public reads: Q25 trimming with fastp, MiXCR clone assembly, productive beta chains retained. When rows share a CDR3 protein, they turn into one entry using the most common DNA and genes. These V and J calls rely on TCRdb rather than the paper's analysis. Present in this sample are around 200,000 distinct CDR3 sequences, just under 30% of which were seen just once. The ten top clones hold 2.9% of the sample.

The V and J genes are TRBV28 and TRBJ2-7; the D gene is not confidently resolved. This clonotype was sampled from a woman aged 30 to 39 with alopecia areata. Some clones in this sample may be carry-over from other donors' samples. The sequences come from whole blood, collected in connection with sensitization to the hapten diphenylcyclopropenone (DPC). DNA sequence: TGTGCCAGCAGTTTATCAATCTCCTACGAGCAGTACTTC. Translation gives CASSLSISYEQYF. Full variable domain (CDR3 extended with the reference TRBV28 and TRBJ2-7 proteins): DVKVTQSSRYLVKRTGEKVFLECVQDMDHENMFWYRQDPGLGLRLIYFSYDVKMKEKGDIPEGYSVSREKKERFSLILESASTNQTSMYLCASSLSISYEQYFGPGTRLTVT.